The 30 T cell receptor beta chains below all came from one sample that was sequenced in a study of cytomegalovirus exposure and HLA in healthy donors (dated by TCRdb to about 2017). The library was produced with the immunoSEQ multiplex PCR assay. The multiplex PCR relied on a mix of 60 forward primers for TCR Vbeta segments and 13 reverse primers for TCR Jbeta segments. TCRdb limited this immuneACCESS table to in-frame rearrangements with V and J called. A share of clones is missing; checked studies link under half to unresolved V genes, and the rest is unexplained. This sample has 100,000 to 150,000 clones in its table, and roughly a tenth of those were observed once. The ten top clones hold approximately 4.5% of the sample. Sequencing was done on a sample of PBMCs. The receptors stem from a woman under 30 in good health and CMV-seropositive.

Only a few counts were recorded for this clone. CDR3 region: CASSQGRMGQGFTDTQYF. CDR3 bases: TGCGCCAGCAGCCAAGGGAGAATGGGACAGGGATTTACAGATACGCAGTATTTT. The gene calls are TRBV4-1 and TRBJ2-3, with 9 bases lining up with TRBD1. The CDR3 spans 18 residues. Germline V gene lookup returns CDR1 MGHRA and CDR2 YSYEKL. The J segment lost 3 bases and the V segment lost 1 base, leaving 11 bases of the junction unmatched.

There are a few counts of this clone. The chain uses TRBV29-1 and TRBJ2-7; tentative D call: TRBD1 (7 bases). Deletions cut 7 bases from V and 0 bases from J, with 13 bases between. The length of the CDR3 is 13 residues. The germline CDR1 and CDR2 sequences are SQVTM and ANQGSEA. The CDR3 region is CSARGDNSYEQYF. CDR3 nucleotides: TGCAGCGCCAGGGGGGACAACTCCTACGAGCAGTACTTC.

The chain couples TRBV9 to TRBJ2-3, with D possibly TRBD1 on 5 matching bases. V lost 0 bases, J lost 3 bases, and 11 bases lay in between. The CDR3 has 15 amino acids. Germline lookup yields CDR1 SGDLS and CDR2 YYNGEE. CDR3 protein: CASSVDPRATDTQYF. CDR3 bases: TGTGCCAGCAGCGTAGATCCCAGGGCGACAGATACGCAGTATTTT.

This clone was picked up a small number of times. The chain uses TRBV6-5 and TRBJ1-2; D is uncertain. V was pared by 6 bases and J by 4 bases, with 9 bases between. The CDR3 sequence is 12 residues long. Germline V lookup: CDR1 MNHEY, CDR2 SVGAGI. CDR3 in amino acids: CASSDEVYGYTF. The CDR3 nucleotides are TGTGCCAGCAGCGACGAGGTCTATGGCTACACCTTC.

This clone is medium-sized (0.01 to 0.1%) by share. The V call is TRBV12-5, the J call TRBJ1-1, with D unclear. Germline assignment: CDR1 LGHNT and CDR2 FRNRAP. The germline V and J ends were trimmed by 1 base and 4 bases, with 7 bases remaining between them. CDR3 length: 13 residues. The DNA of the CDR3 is TGTGCTAGTGGTTTGGCCTATATCACTGAAGCTTTCTTT. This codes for CASGLAYITEAFF.

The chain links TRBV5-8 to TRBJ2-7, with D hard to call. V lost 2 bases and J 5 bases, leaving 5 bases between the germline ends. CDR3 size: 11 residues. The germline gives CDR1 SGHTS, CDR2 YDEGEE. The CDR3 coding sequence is TGTGCCAGCAGCTTTGGAGACGAGCAGTACTTC. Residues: CASSFGDEQYF.

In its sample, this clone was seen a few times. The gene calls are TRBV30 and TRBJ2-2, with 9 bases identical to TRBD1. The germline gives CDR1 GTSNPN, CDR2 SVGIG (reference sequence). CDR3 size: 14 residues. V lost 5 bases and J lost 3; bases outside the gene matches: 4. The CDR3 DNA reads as TGTGCCTGGGGACAGGGGCCCTACACCGGGGAGCTGTTTTTT. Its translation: CAWGQGPYTGELFF.

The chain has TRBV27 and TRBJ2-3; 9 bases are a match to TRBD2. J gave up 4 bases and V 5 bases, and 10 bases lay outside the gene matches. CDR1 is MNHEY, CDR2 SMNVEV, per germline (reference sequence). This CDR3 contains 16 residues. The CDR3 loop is CASSTVSGRRSDTQYF. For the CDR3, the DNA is TGTGCCAGCAGTACTGTTAGCGGGAGACGGTCAGATACGCAGTATTTT.

The CDR3 region has the DNA TGTGCCAGCTCTTTGCCGGGTCACGGGTTGGATGAGCAGTTCTTC. Its translation is CASSLPGHGLDEQFF. The chain carries TRBV2 and TRBJ2-1; no firm D call. Per germline, CDR1 SNHLY and CDR2 FYNNEI. The CDR3 sequence is 15 residues long. V lost 8 bases to trimming and J lost 8 bases, with 22 bases between them.

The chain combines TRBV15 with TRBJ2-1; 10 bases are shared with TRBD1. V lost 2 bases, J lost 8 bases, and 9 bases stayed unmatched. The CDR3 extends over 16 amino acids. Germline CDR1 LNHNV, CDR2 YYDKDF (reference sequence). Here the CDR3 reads CATSRPDRGDQDEQFF. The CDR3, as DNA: TGTGCCACCAGCAGACCGGACAGGGGGGATCAGGATGAGCAGTTCTTC.

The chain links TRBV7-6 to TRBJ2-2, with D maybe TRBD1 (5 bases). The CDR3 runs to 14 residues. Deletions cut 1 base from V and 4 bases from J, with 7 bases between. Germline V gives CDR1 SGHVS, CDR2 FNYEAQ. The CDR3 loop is CASSLGQFTGELFF. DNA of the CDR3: TGTGCCAGCAGCTTAGGACAGTTCACCGGGGAGCTGTTTTTT.

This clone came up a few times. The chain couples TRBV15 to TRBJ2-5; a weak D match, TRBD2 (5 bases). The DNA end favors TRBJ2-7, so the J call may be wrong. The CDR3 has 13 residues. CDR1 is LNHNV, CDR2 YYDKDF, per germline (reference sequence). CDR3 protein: CATSRDLGSEQYF. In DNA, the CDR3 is TGTGCCACCAGCAGAGACCTGGGGAGCGAGCAGTACTTC.

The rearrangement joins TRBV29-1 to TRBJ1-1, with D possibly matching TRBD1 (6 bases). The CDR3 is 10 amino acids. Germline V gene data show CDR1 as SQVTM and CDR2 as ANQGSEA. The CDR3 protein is CRDSDSEAFF. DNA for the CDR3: TGCAGAGATTCGGACAGCGAAGCTTTCTTT.

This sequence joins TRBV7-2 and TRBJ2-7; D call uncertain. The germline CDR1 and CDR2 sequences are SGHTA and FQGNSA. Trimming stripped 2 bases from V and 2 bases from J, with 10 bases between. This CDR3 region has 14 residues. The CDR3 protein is CASSLSPGPYEQYF. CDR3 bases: TGTGCCAGCAGCTTAAGTCCAGGCCCCTACGAGCAGTACTTC. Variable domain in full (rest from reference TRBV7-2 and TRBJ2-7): GAGVSQSPSNKVTEKGKDVELRCDPISGHTALYWYRQSLGQGLEFLIYFQGNSAPDKSGLPSDRFSAERTGGSVSTLTIQRTQQEDSAVYLCASSLSPGPYEQYFGPGTRLTVT.

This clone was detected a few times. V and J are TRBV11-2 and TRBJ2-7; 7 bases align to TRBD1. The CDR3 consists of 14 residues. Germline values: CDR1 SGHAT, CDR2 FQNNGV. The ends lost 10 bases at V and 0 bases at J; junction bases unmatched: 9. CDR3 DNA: TGTGCCACAACCGGGACAGCGAGCTCCTACGAGCAGTACTTC. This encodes CATTGTASSYEQYF. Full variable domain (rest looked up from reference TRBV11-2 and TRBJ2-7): EAGVAQSPRYKIIEKRQSVAFWCNPISGHATLYWYQQILGQGPKLLIQFQNNGVVDDSQLPKDRFSAERLKGVDSTLKIQPAKLEDSAVYLCATTGTASSYEQYFGPGTRLTVT.

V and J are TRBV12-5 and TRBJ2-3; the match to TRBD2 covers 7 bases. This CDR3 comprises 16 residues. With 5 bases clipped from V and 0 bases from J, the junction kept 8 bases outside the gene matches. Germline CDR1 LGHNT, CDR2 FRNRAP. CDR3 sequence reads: CASGPFVGGSTDTQYF. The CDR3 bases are TGTGCTAGTGGTCCGTTTGTGGGAGGGAGCACAGATACGCAGTATTTT.

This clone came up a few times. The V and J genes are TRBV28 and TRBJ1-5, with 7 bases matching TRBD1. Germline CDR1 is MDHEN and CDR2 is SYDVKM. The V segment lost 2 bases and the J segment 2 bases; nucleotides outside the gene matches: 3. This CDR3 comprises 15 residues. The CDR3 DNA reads TGTGCCAGCAGTTTAACAGGGGCCGGCAATCAGCCCCAGCATTTT. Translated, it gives CASSLTGAGNQPQHF.

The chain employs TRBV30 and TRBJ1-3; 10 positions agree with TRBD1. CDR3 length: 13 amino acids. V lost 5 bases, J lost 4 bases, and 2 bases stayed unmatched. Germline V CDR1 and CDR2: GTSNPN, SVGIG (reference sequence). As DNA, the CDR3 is TGTGCCTGGTTGACAGGGGGCGGAAACACCATATATTTT. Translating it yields CAWLTGGGNTIYF.

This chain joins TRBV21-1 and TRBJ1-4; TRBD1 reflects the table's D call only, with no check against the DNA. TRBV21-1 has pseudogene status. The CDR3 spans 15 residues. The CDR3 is CASSIQGTTNEKLFF. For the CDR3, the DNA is TGTGCCAGCAGCATCCAGGGGACCACTAATGAAAAACTGTTTTTT.

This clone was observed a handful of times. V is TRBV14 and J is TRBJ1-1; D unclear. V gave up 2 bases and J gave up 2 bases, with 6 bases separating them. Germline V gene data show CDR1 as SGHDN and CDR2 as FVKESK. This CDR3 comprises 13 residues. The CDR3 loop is CASSQQHNTEAFF. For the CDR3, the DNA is TGTGCCAGCAGCCAACAACATAACACTGAAGCTTTCTTT.

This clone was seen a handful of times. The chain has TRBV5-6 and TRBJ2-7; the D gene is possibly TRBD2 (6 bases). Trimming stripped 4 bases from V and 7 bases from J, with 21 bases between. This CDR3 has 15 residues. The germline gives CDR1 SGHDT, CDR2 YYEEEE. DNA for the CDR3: TGTGCCAGCAGCCTACCTGAGGAGGGCATAGGAGAGCAGTACTTC. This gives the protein CASSLPEEGIGEQYF.

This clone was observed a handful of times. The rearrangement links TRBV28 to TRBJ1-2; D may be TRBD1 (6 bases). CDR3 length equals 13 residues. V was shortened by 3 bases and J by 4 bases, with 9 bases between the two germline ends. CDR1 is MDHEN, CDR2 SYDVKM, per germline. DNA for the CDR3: TGTGCCAGCAGTTTGGTCAGGGGCTATGGCTACACCTTC. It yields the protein CASSLVRGYGYTF.

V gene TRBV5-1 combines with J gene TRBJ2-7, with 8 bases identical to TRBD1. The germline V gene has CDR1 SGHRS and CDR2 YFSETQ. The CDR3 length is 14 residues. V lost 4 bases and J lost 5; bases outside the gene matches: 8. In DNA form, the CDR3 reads TGCGCCAGCAGCGTGGGACAGGCTGGACACGAGCAGTACTTC. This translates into CASSVGQAGHEQYF. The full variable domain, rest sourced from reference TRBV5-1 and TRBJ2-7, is KAGVTQTPRYLIKTRGQQVTLSCSPISGHRSVSWYQQTPGQGLQFLFEYFSETQRNKGNFPGRFSGRQFSNSRSEMNVSTLELGDSALYLCASSVGQAGHEQYFGPGTRLTVT.

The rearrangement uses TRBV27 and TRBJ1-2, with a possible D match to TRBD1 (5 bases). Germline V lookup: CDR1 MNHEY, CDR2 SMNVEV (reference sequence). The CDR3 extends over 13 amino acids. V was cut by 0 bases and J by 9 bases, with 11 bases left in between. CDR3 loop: CASSLSAGPRYTF. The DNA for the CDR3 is TGTGCCAGCAGTTTATCAGCAGGGCCCCGCTACACCTTC.

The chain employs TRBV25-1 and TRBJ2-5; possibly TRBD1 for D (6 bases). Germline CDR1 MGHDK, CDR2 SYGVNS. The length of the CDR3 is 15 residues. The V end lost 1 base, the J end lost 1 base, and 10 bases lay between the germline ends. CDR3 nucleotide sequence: TGTGCCAGCAGTGAATCGAGAGGGGGCCAAGAGACCCAGTACTTC. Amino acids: CASSESRGGQETQYF.

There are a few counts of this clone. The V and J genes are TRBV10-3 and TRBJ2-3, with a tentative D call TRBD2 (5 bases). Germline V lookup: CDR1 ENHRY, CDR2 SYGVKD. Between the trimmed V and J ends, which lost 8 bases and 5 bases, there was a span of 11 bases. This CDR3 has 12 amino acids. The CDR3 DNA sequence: TGTGCCATCGGTCGGGGTATAGATACGCAGTATTTT. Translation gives CAIGRGIDTQYF.

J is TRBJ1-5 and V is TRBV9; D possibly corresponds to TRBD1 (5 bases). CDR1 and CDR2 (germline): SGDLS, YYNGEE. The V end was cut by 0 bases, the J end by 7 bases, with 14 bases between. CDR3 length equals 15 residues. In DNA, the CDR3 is TGTGCCAGCAGCGTAGATGGGCAGGGTTACCAGCCCCAGCATTTT. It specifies CASSVDGQGYQPQHF.

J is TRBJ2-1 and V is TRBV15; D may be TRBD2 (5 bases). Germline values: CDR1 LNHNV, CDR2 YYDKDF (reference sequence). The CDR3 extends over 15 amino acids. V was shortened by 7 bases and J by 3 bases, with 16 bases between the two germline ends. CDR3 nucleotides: TGTGCCACCATCCCCGGCTTGGGGAGCTACAATGAGCAGTTCTTC. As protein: CATIPGLGSYNEQFF.

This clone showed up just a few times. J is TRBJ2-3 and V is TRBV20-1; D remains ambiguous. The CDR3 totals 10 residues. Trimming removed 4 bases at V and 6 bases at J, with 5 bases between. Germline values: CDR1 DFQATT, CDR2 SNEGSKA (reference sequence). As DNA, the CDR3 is TGCAGTGCTACTATGGATACGCAGTATTTT. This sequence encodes CSATMDTQYF.

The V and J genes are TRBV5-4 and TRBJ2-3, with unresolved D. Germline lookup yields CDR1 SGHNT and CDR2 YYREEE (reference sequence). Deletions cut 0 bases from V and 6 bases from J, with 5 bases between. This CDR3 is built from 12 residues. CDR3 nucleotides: TGTGCCAGCAGCTTGGAGAGGGATACGCAGTATTTT. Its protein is CASSLERDTQYF.